The present T cell receptor (beta chain) was sequenced within a study of T cell repertoires in cytomegalovirus infection. TCRdb recomputed calls from the reads with MiXCR, one row per CDR3 protein. Of fewer than 300,000 distinct CDR3 sequences listed, about 23% are singletons. Germline V gives CDR1 SEHNR, CDR2 FQNEAQ (reference sequence). V was pared by 1 base and J by 0 bases, with 6 bases between. This CDR3 is built from 14 residues. This clonotype has a count of ten or more. This receptor was taken from a human donor in good health (CMV status not recorded). Some clones in this sample may be carry-over from other donors' samples. The material sequenced was PBMCs. The chain couples TRBV7-9 to TRBJ2-5; D is undetermined. The CDR3 here is CASSLVQYQETQYF. CDR3 DNA: TGTGCCAGCAGCTTAGTGCAGTACCAAGAGACCCAGTACTTC.